The 8 T cell receptor beta chains listed next were all sequenced from one sample in a study of cytomegalovirus exposure and HLA in healthy donors. The study ran its PCR with 60 Vbeta and 13 Jbeta primers. Some clones are missing from TCRdb's copy, which holds only in-frame ones; the method was immunoSEQ multiplex PCR. Seen here are over 75,000 clones, roughly a tenth observed once, and the top ten hold roughly 4.7%. Material: PBMCs. The receptors derive from a man in his fifties or sixties in good health and CMV-seropositive.

The CDR3: CATWGGFDQPQHF. CDR3 nucleotide sequence: TGTGCCACCTGGGGAGGGTTTGATCAGCCCCAGCATTTT. The chain carries TRBV28 and TRBJ1-5; D gene uncertain. This CDR3 has 13 amino acids. Germline V gene data show CDR1 as MDHEN and CDR2 as SYDVKM. V lost 10 bases, J lost 5 bases, and 15 bases lay in between.

This clone appeared a few times. The CDR3 DNA reads TGTGCCAGCAGCTCACCGAGCGGGATCCACGAGCAGTACTTC. Amino acid sequence: CASSSPSGIHEQYF. This chain connects TRBV7-9 to TRBJ2-7, with 7 bases aligning to TRBD2. Germline CDR1 SEHNR, CDR2 FQNEAQ (reference sequence). J gave up 5 bases and V 4 bases, and 8 bases lay outside the gene matches. The CDR3 runs to 14 residues.

This clone turned up a few times. The junction differs from germline at one of its ends, possibly a read error. The chain recombines TRBV7-7 with TRBJ2-2; 9 positions match TRBD2. This CDR3 is 16 amino acids long. Germline CDR1 is SSHAT and CDR2 is FNYEAQ (reference sequence). CDR3 nucleotide sequence: TGTGCTAGCAGCTTAGCTCTAGCGGGAAGCACCGGGGAGCTGTTTTTT. Its translation is CASSLALAGSTGELFF. Full variable domain (missing parts from reference TRBV7-7 and TRBJ2-2): GAGVSQSPRYKVTKRGQDVTLRCDPISSHATLYWYQQALGQGPEFLTYFNYEAQPDKSGLPSDRFSAERPEGSISTLTIQRTEQRDSAMYRCASSLALAGSTGELFFGEGSRLTVL.

The V call is TRBV6-5, the J call TRBJ2-5; no firm D call. The J call may be in error: the DNA end matches TRBJ2-7 better. In germline, CDR1 is MNHEY, CDR2 SVGAGI. The CDR3 consists of 12 residues. The CDR3 sequence: CASSPTPYEQYF. CDR3 in DNA: TGTGCCAGCAGCCCGACACCCTACGAGCAGTACTTC.

This chain joins TRBV10-1 and TRBJ1-2, with D perhaps TRBD1 (5 bases). Germline CDR1 reads WNHNN; CDR2 reads SYGVQD (reference sequence). The ends were cut back, 3 bases at V and 3 bases at J, with 8 bases in the middle. This CDR3 comprises 13 residues. The CDR3 here is CASSDRADYGYTF. The CDR3 DNA reads TGCGCCAGCAGTGACAGGGCGGACTATGGCTACACCTTC.

There are a few counts of this clone. The genes are TRBV11-1 and TRBJ1-2; D may be TRBD1 (5 bases). Trimming stripped 3 bases from V and 5 bases from J, with 10 bases between. The CDR3 has 13 residues. Germline V gene data show CDR1 as SGHAT and CDR2 as FQDESV (reference sequence). For the CDR3, the DNA is TGTGCCAGCAGCTTTGCCGGGGGTTATGGCTACACCTTC. Translated: CASSFAGGYGYTF. Together with reference TRBV11-1 and TRBJ1-2, the CDR3 gives the full variable domain: EAEVAQSPRYKITEKSQAVAFWCDPISGHATLYWYRQILGQGPELLVQFQDESVVDDSQLPKDRFSAERLKGVDSTLKIQPAELGDSAMYLCASSFAGGYGYTFGSGTRLTVV.

The chain has TRBV20-1 and TRBJ1-2; D remains ambiguous. Germline V CDR1 and CDR2: DFQATT, SNEGSKA (reference sequence). Trimming cost V 4 bases and J 0 bases, with 3 bases left between them. The CDR3 totals 11 residues. The CDR3 region has the DNA TGCAGTGCTACCTCTAACTATGGCTACACCTTC. Protein: CSATSNYGYTF.

The chain links TRBV5-1 to TRBJ2-1, with 8 nucleotides matching TRBD2. V was clipped by 4 bases and J by 3 bases; unmatched bases: 9. The length of the CDR3 is 16 residues. Germline V CDR1 and CDR2: SGHRS, YFSETQ. Here the CDR3 reads CASSPGGGVDYNEQFF. In nucleotides, the CDR3 is TGCGCCAGCAGCCCGGGAGGGGGAGTAGACTACAATGAGCAGTTCTTC.